The T cell receptor beta chain described here comes from a study of cytotoxic CD8 clonotypes in ibrutinib-treated CLL. Study observations and caveats: Public clonotypes showed up rarely, and on treatment they shrank or held steady.

A word on this clone: As yet, its antigen is unknown.

The CDR3 is 16 amino acids. Germline V gene data show CDR1 as SGHTA and CDR2 as FQGTGA. V lost 5 bases to trimming and J lost 1 base; unmatched junction nucleotides: 4. The intended depth for sequencing was 1 in 200,000 to 1 in 1 million T cells. TCRdb's table, derived via immunoSEQ multiplex PCR, lists solely in-frame clones and lacks some. The sample shows 150,000 or so clones, around 80% of them seen only once. This clonotype originated in a human donor with chronic lymphocytic leukemia. The sequenced sample was PBMCs, obtained after 12 months of ibrutinib treatment. The rearrangement links TRBV7-3 to TRBJ2-5; TRBD2 aligns across 13 bases. The CDR3 DNA reads as TGTGCCAGCAGCCCCGGGACTAGCGGGACCCAAGAGACCCAGTACTTC. It specifies CASSPGTSGTQETQYF.